Reported below is one T cell receptor beta chain. Trimming removed 10 bases from V and 4 bases from J, with 16 bases in between. The CDR3 covers 13 residues. Germline V gene data show CDR1 as LGHDT and CDR2 as YNNKEL (reference sequence). This entry comes from a study of blood T cell repertoires in COVID-19. About the research overall: Acute and convalescent COVID-19 samples came from the United States, Italy and Spain.

Those enrolled, adults aged roughly 18 to 89 years, came from some 25 US areas. Participants had their cohort set by participant-reported clinical history. The assay was immunoSEQ multiplex PCR, and TCRdb's table has in-frame clones only and misses some. The data show 220,000 or so clones, 65% to 85% seen once. The chain couples TRBV3-1 (or the pseudogene TRBV3-2) to TRBJ1-2, with D maybe TRBD1 (5 bases). The TCR originated in a woman aged 40 to 55 who had recovered from COVID-19. Sequenced input: PBMCs or T cells enriched from blood (not recorded which). CDR3 in amino acids: CAIWRGARYGYTF. The CDR3 nucleotides read TGTGCCATCTGGAGGGGTGCCCGCTATGGCTACACCTTC.